The 18 T cell receptor beta chains below all came from one sample that was sequenced in a study of long-term antiretroviral therapy in people with HIV. Samples were assayed with immunoSEQ v3.0 at survey level. TCRdb's copy holds only in-frame clones and misses some; the assay was immunoSEQ multiplex PCR. The sample records 14,000 or so clones, more than 65% being singletons. The sequencing here drew on unsorted PBMCs, taken 3.1 years after starting antiretroviral therapy. These receptors were obtained from a man in his forties or fifties with HIV.

This chain connects TRBV7-9 to TRBJ2-7, with 11 bases aligning to TRBD2. The germline V gene has CDR1 SEHNR and CDR2 FQNEAQ (reference sequence). The CDR3 loop spans 15 amino acids. The V gene end was trimmed by 5 bases and the J gene end by 3 bases; junction bases not matched to a gene: 6. CDR3: CASSISGGARYEQYF. The CDR3 nucleotides read TGTGCCAGCAGCATTAGCGGGGGGGCACGCTACGAGCAGTACTTC.

The gene calls are TRBV19 and TRBJ2-2; D assignment may be TRBD1 or TRBD2 (5 bases each). This CDR3 has 17 residues. Germline CDR1 reads LNHDA; CDR2 reads SQIVND (reference sequence). Trimming took off 1 base at V and 4 bases at J, with 16 bases between the two ends. The CDR3 nucleotides read TGTGCCAGTAGTATAGCGGGGCAGGTGTCGGGCACCGGGGAGCTGTTTTTT. Translating gives CASSIAGQVSGTGELFF.

The count of this clone is one. The chain employs TRBV5-6 and TRBJ1-5, with D perhaps TRBD1 (6 bases). Germline CDR1 reads SGHDT; CDR2 reads YYEEEE. The CDR3 sequence is 13 residues long. V was clipped by 1 base and J by 7 bases, with 9 bases between them. CDR3 amino acids: CASSLTGKQPQHF. The DNA for the CDR3 is TGTGCCAGCAGCTTGACAGGGAAGCAGCCCCAGCATTTT.

This chain links TRBV15 with TRBJ2-1, with D perhaps matching TRBD1 (5 bases). This CDR3 is 14 amino acids long. Per the germline V gene, CDR1 is LNHNV and CDR2 is YYDKDF (reference sequence). With 6 bases removed from V and 3 bases from J, the gap between germline ends came to 12 bases. The CDR3 DNA reads TGTGCCACCAGGGCGACAGATTTCTACAATGAGCAGTTCTTC. As protein: CATRATDFYNEQFF. Looking up the rest from reference TRBV15 and TRBJ2-1 gives the full variable domain: DAMVIQNPRYQVTQFGKPVTLSCSQTLNHNVMYWYQQKSSQAPKLLFHYYDKDFNNEADTPDNFQSRRPNTSFCFLDIRSPGLGDTAMYLCATRATDFYNEQFFGPGTRLTVL.

This clone was seen more than once but under ten times. V gene TRBV6-1 combines with J gene TRBJ1-2; perhaps TRBD1 as D (6 bases). The CDR3 runs 15 residues. Trimming removed 2 bases at V and 4 bases at J, with 14 bases between. The germline gives CDR1 MNHNS, CDR2 SASEGT. The CDR3, as DNA: TGTGCCAGCAGTGAATTCCCCGGGGGCACCTATGGCTACACCTTC. Its protein is CASSEFPGGTYGYTF.

The chain is built from TRBV4-1 and TRBJ1-2; D unclear. With 0 bases removed from V and 4 bases from J, the gap between germline ends came to 3 bases. This CDR3 contains 12 residues. Germline CDR1 and CDR2: MGHRA and YSYEKL. This CDR3 is CASSQDSYGYTF. The CDR3 DNA reads TGCGCCAGCAGCCAAGATTCCTATGGCTACACCTTC.

This chain connects TRBV9 to TRBJ2-3, with D perhaps given as TRBD1 or TRBD2 (5 bases each). The CDR3 covers 16 residues. V lost 4 bases and J lost 0, with 15 bases in between. Looked up from germline, CDR1 is SGDLS and CDR2 is YYNGEE. CDR3 in amino acids: CASSPQDWDSTDTQYF. The CDR3 DNA is TGTGCCAGCAGCCCCCAAGATTGGGACAGCACAGATACGCAGTATTTT.

V gene TRBV10-3 combines with J gene TRBJ2-7; D is unclear. Germline V gene sequence: CDR1 ENHRY, CDR2 SYGVKD. CDR3 length: 14 residues. V gave up 5 bases and J gave up 1 base, with 12 bases separating them. The chain's CDR3 is CAISTWPLSYEQYF. The CDR3 bases are TGTGCCATCAGTACTTGGCCTCTATCCTACGAGCAGTACTTC.

This rearrangement joins TRBV15 to TRBJ1-2, with no clear D. V was clipped by 6 bases and J by 4 bases, with 18 bases between them. Germline CDR1 and CDR2: LNHNV and YYDKDF (reference sequence). CDR3 length: 15 amino acids. In nucleotides, the CDR3 is TGTGCCACCAGACCAGACGGCAGCCTGCCCTATGGCTACACCTTC. Its protein is CATRPDGSLPYGYTF.

This clone is a singleton in its sample. CDR3 nucleotide sequence: TGTGCCAGTAGCGGGGGGAGTACCTACGAGCAGTACTTC. Protein: CASSGGSTYEQYF. The rearrangement joins TRBV19 to TRBJ2-7; 7 bases line up with TRBD2. V lost 6 bases and J lost 2; bases outside the gene matches: 4. The V gene's germline CDR1 is LNHDA and CDR2 SQIVND (reference sequence). The CDR3 has 13 residues.

This chain joins TRBV7-9 and TRBJ1-3, with D unclear. This CDR3 has 15 residues. Germline assignment: CDR1 SEHNR and CDR2 FQNEAQ (reference sequence). The V and J ends lost 5 bases and 2 bases respectively, with 13 bases between them. The CDR3 is CASSVWVQPGNTIYF. The CDR3 DNA sequence: TGTGCCAGCAGCGTATGGGTCCAGCCTGGAAACACCATATATTTT.

This rearrangement joins TRBV13 to TRBJ2-1, with TRBD1 identical over 11 bases. V shed 6 bases and J 3 bases; nucleotides not matched to a gene: 7. The CDR3 is 16 amino acids. Germline values: CDR1 PRHDT, CDR2 FYEKMQ (reference sequence). This chain's CDR3 is CASSPSGTGGYNEQFF. CDR3 nucleotides: TGTGCCAGCAGTCCCTCCGGGACAGGGGGCTACAATGAGCAGTTCTTC. Together with reference TRBV13 and TRBJ2-1, the CDR3 gives the full variable domain: AAGVIQSPRHLIKEKRETATLKCYPIPRHDTVYWYQQGPGQDPQFLISFYEKMQSDKGSIPDRFSAQQFSDYHSELNMSSLELGDSALYFCASSPSGTGGYNEQFFGPGTRLTVL.

The rearrangement uses TRBV13 and TRBJ1-5; the D is unclear. The CDR3 has 16 residues. Between the trimmed V and J ends, which lost 0 bases and 2 bases, there was a span of 11 bases. CDR1 is PRHDT, CDR2 FYEKMQ, per germline (reference sequence). The CDR3 protein is CASSLGVPGGNQPQHF. CDR3 nucleotides: TGTGCCAGCAGCTTAGGAGTACCCGGGGGCAATCAGCCCCAGCATTTT.

The gene calls are TRBV19 and TRBJ1-1, with 7 bases lining up with TRBD1. Germline V gene lookup returns CDR1 LNHDA and CDR2 SQIVND (reference sequence). V was clipped by 4 bases and J by 5 bases; unmatched bases: 4. The CDR3 runs 13 residues. In nucleotides, the CDR3 is TGTGCCAGTAGTAGTACAGGGGAGACTGAAGCTTTCTTT. It translates to CASSSTGETEAFF.

The chain has TRBV6-6 and TRBJ2-7; 9 bases line up with TRBD1. Germline assignment: CDR1 MNHNY and CDR2 SVGAGI (reference sequence). The CDR3 extends over 14 amino acids. For the CDR3, the DNA is TGTGGGAACAGGGGGCTTAGTATAGGAGGCGAGCAGTACTTC. As protein: CGNRGLSIGGEQYF.

This clone was picked up a small number of times. The V call is TRBV10-3, the J call TRBJ2-7, with D possibly TRBD2 on 6 matching bases. Trimming took 8 bases from V and 6 from J, leaving 11 bases between them. CDR3 length: 11 residues. Germline V lookup: CDR1 ENHRY, CDR2 SYGVKD. The CDR3 spells CAISPGGEQYF. The CDR3 DNA reads TGTGCCATCTCCCCCGGGGGCGAGCAGTACTTC.

The V call is TRBV6-5, the J call TRBJ1-1; perhaps TRBD1 as D (6 bases). The V and J ends lost 7 bases and 5 bases respectively, with 17 bases between them. Per the germline V gene, CDR1 is MNHEY and CDR2 is SVGAGI. The CDR3 has 14 residues. The CDR3 sequence is CASTQGHPRTEAFF. DNA for the CDR3: TGTGCCAGCACCCAGGGACACCCGCGGACTGAAGCTTTCTTT.

V usage is TRBV6-1 and J usage is TRBJ1-1; 7 bases map to TRBD1. V shed 7 bases, J shed 1 base, and the junction held 6 bases outside the gene matches. The CDR3 totals 14 residues. Germline assignment: CDR1 MNHNS and CDR2 SASEGT. The CDR3: CASTVTGANTEAFF. The DNA of the CDR3 is TGTGCCAGCACCGTTACAGGGGCGAACACTGAAGCTTTCTTT.